Sequencing of this T cell receptor (beta chain) was carried out in a study of beta chain features in type 1 diabetes (dated by TCRdb to 2016 to 2019). Background for the entire study: Mean age, gender distribution, total cell number and subset yield did not differ between patients and healthy donors. Regulatory and stem cell-like memory subsets were isolated from only 8 patients and roughly 8 healthy donors, whereas naive and central memory subsets came from all 28 donors. The study compared the TCRB repertoires of sorted circulating CD4+ T cell subsets in recently diagnosed type 1 diabetes patients with those in matched healthy donors. A total of over 90,000,000 sorted cells were examined across all samples, and a strong correlation was observed between cell number per subset and RNA yield. Here is what the overall study found, with its caveats: Fewer insertions and more nucleotide deletions at VDJ recombination sites were observed in patients with type 1 diabetes, implying thymic rearrangement abnormalities. In all four CD4+ subsets, TCRB CDR3 length was moderately but significantly shorter in type 1 diabetes patients. Because cDNA was sequenced instead of genomic DNA, activated cells with high expression could be over-represented, although the groups did not differ in activation or CD3 levels. PCR might favor shorter templates, but patient and control samples were amplified and corrected together, so any skew would affect both groups equally. Naive, central memory and regulatory TCRB repertoires appeared to be more alike among patients than among healthy donors. HLA sub-analyses involved small numbers of individuals, so any influence of HLA type on TCRB rearrangement remained unresolved.

From each donor, a single peripheral blood sample of about 100 mL on average was drawn into heparinised tubes. A BD FACSAria II and a panel including CD45RO, CCR7, CD25, CD127, CD95 and CD27 were used to sort naive, central memory, regulatory and stem cell-like memory CD4+ T cells. Purity was above 95% for every sorted population. Right away, PBMCs were isolated by Lymphoprep density gradient centrifugation and were stained directly, with no culture step. So that batch effects would be minimized, each experiment stained and sorted samples in pairs, pairing one healthy donor with one patient. In this sample, this clone turned up a few times. Its antigen target is currently unknown. Per-nucleotide qualities are absent, and no much larger clonotype sits a single base away. The High Capacity cDNA Reverse Transcription Kit was used to reverse transcribe all of the isolated RNA, meaning that expressed TCRB transcripts were what got sequenced. Deep immunoSEQ sequencing was applied to naive, central memory and regulatory T cell samples, giving an average of roughly 3.6 million total reads per sample. Sorted cells were lysed in RLT buffer and RNA was extracted with DNase-treated RNeasy Micro or Mini kits, depending on cell number. Each cell subset was processed on its own to prevent cross-contamination, while patient and healthy donor samples were processed together. TCRB sequences were amplified from cDNA with the immunoSEQ multiplex PCR, producing 87-bp fragments spanning the CDR3 region. Sequencing of the amplicons was done on the Illumina HiSeq platform. The authors' pipeline ran thus. Synthetic template baselines were used to correct PCR bias computationally, reads within Hamming distance 2 were collapsed, and singletons that could not be merged were discarded. By aligning reads against IMGT, V, D and J genes, CDR3 length, and insertions or deletions at six rearrangement sites were assigned. Clonotype counts were normalized to sorted cell number within each subset before computing true diversity and Gini coefficients with the tcR R package. The overlap coefficient, calculated on TCRB nucleotide sequences, was used to measure repertoire sharing. Out-of-frame TCRB sequences from naive cells were analyzed to stand in for the pre-selection repertoire. Here the immuneACCESS table is served through TCRdb, limited to in-frame sequences with V and J called. Missing clones are a known gap in these copies; in checked studies unresolved V genes cover under half, and the rest lacks a known reason. That table furnishes V, J and clone size, whereas the DNA furnished D and trimming. The sample yields around 300,000 clones; approximately 15% were counted once. The ten largest clones capture about 0.014% of the sample.

The receptor was derived from a man aged 18 to 29 with type 1 diabetes. What was sequenced was naive CD4+ T cells from blood. The cell subset or site label here, explained by the study, means: true naive CD4+ T cells.

The bases read TGTGCCAGCTCCCGCGGGTACCAAGAGACCCAGTACTTC. Translation gives CASSRGYQETQYF. The sequence links TRBV18 to TRBJ2-5; D gene: possibly TRBD2, on 5 matching bases. The cysteine opens and the phenylalanine closes a CDR3 of 13 amino acids. This entry keeps only the CDR3 DNA: 39 bases, framed from base 1. From a lookup of the germline V gene, CDR1 and CDR2 are KGHSH and LQKENI. The germline ends are 8 bases apart after V is trimmed by 6 bases and J by 0 bases.